The 27 T cell receptor beta chains below all came from one sample that was sequenced in a study of cytotoxic CD8 clonotypes in ibrutinib-treated CLL. The method was immunoSEQ multiplex PCR; TCRdb's version includes in-frame clones alone and lacks a portion of them. The sample consists of 130,000 to 150,000 clones, approximately 90% of them appearing once. Sequencing was performed on PBMCs, taken after 12 months of ibrutinib treatment. These receptors all stem from a human donor with chronic lymphocytic leukemia.

The CDR3: CASSYRSTGELFF. In nucleotides, the CDR3 is TGTGCCAGCAGTTATCGGTCCACCGGGGAGCTGTTTTTT. The chain recombines TRBV6-5 with TRBJ2-2; D is ambiguous. V was pared by 3 bases and J by 4 bases, with 6 bases between. This CDR3 has 13 amino acids. Germline V lookup: CDR1 MNHEY, CDR2 SVGAGI.

V and J are TRBV5-4 and TRBJ1-5; 8 nucleotides agree with TRBD1. The CDR3 sequence is 15 residues long. Germline lookup yields CDR1 SGHNT and CDR2 YYREEE (reference sequence). V gave up 0 bases and J gave up 6 bases; unmatched junction bases: 5. The CDR3 here is CASSLGGQGGQPQHF. DNA for the CDR3: TGTGCCAGCAGCTTGGGAGGACAGGGCGGTCAGCCCCAGCATTTT.

The chain couples TRBV6-5 to TRBJ1-1; D call uncertain. V was shortened by 6 bases and J by 1 base, with 9 bases between the two germline ends. The length of the CDR3 is 13 residues. Germline lookup yields CDR1 MNHEY and CDR2 SVGAGI. The CDR3 reads CASRAGPNTEAFF. For the CDR3, the DNA is TGTGCCAGCAGAGCCGGCCCGAACACTGAAGCTTTCTTT.

The chain is built from TRBV29-1 and TRBJ2-5; TRBD2 aligns across 10 bases. The CDR3 contains 15 residues. Trimming cost V 2 bases and J 7 bases; bases outside gene matches: 10. CDR1 and CDR2 from the germline V gene are SQVTM and ANQGSEA. The CDR3 DNA reads TGCAGCGTTGAACTAGCGGGAGCTACCCGGGGGACCCAGTACTTC. Its translation: CSVELAGATRGTQYF.

The V and J genes are TRBV7-3 and TRBJ2-3; TRBD1 agrees at 10 bases. Trimming at V came to 5 bases and at J to 2 bases, leaving 4 bases not matched to a gene. The CDR3 is made up of 15 amino acids. CDR1 and CDR2 (germline): SGHTA, FQGTGA. The CDR3 loop reads CASSVTGGHTDTQYF. The DNA for the CDR3 is TGTGCCAGCAGCGTGACAGGGGGCCACACAGATACGCAGTATTTT.

This clone occurred a few times. The V gene is TRBV27, the J gene TRBJ2-2; 7 bases agree with TRBD1. Germline values: CDR1 MNHEY, CDR2 SMNVEV (reference sequence). Trimming removed 5 bases from V and 3 bases from J; junction bases left unmatched: 6. The CDR3 sequence is 15 residues long. The CDR3: CASSTRGRDTGELFF. CDR3 DNA sequence: TGTGCCAGCAGTACGAGGGGGCGGGACACCGGGGAGCTGTTTTTT.

The V call is TRBV28, the J call TRBJ2-2, with a weak D call TRBD2 (5 bases). Germline V gene sequence: CDR1 MDHEN, CDR2 SYDVKM. Trimming took 2 bases from V and 7 from J, leaving 14 bases between them. The CDR3 has 15 amino acids. The CDR3 loop is CASSLGGSIGGELFF. For the CDR3, the DNA is TGTGCCAGCAGTTTAGGAGGCTCTATCGGCGGGGAGCTGTTTTTT.

V usage is TRBV4-1 and J usage is TRBJ2-7; TRBD1 is a possible D gene (6 bases). The CDR3 covers 15 residues. V lost 3 bases to trimming and J lost 2 bases, with 14 bases between them. CDR1 and CDR2 from the germline V gene are MGHRA and YSYEKL. The CDR3 bases are TGCGCCAGCAGCCACGGACAGATGGGTGCCTACGAGCAGTACTTC. Translated: CASSHGQMGAYEQYF.

This chain links TRBV2 with TRBJ1-4, with TRBD1 as a possible D gene (6 bases). Trimming removed 11 bases from V and 6 bases from J, with 16 bases in between. The CDR3 length is 13 residues. CDR1 and CDR2 (germline): SNHLY, FYNNEI. The chain's CDR3 is CASKGGVHEKLFF. Here the CDR3 DNA reads TGTGCCTCCAAGGGGGGGGTCCATGAAAAACTGTTTTTT.

The V gene is TRBV6-1, the J gene TRBJ2-7; D may be TRBD1 or TRBD2 (5 bases each). The V gene lost 4 bases and the J gene lost 3 bases, with 16 bases spanning the gap. The CDR3 has 15 amino acids. CDR1 is MNHNS, CDR2 SASEGT, per germline. The CDR3 here is CASSVLGAARYEQYF. The DNA of the CDR3 is TGTGCCAGCAGTGTCCTCGGGGCGGCGCGCTACGAGCAGTACTTC.

The genes are TRBV18 and TRBJ2-3; D call uncertain. The germline CDR1 and CDR2 sequences are KGHSH and LQKENI. This CDR3 spans 13 amino acids. V was shortened by 4 bases and J by 4 bases, with 9 bases between the two germline ends. The CDR3 reads CASSLDEPDTQYF. The CDR3, as DNA: TGTGCCAGCTCACTCGACGAGCCAGATACGCAGTATTTT.

The rearrangement links TRBV6-1 to TRBJ1-4; possible D gene TRBD1, 5 bases. Trimming stripped 6 bases from V and 3 bases from J, with 11 bases between. CDR3 length: 14 amino acids. Germline values: CDR1 MNHNS, CDR2 SASEGT. CDR3 nucleotides: TGTGCCAGCAGCAAAGCCAGGGCTAATGAAAAACTGTTTTTT. This sequence encodes CASSKARANEKLFF.

This clone was recorded only once. The V call is TRBV10-1, the J call TRBJ1-1; 8 nucleotides line up with TRBD1. The CDR3 extends over 13 amino acids. The V and J ends lost 6 bases and 6 bases, in that order; junction bases with no gene match: 6. The V gene's germline CDR1 is WNHNN and CDR2 SYGVQD (reference sequence). The CDR3 here is CASRCRDRSEAFF. CDR3 in DNA: TGCGCCAGCAGATGCCGGGACAGGTCTGAAGCTTTCTTT.

This chain joins TRBV7-9 and TRBJ2-1; no definite D call. CDR3 length: 14 amino acids. V lost 6 bases to trimming and J lost 9 bases, with 18 bases between them. Germline V gene sequence: CDR1 SEHNR, CDR2 FQNEAQ (reference sequence). CDR3 protein: CASREDLVVGEQFF. CDR3 bases: TGTGCCAGCAGGGAAGACTTGGTAGTCGGTGAGCAGTTCTTC.

The chain couples TRBV9 to TRBJ2-3; maybe TRBD1 (5 bases). This CDR3 contains 13 residues. The V and J ends lost 4 bases and 9 bases respectively, with 15 bases between them. Germline V gene data show CDR1 as SGDLS and CDR2 as YYNGEE. CDR3 bases: TGTGCCAGCAGCCCCACGACAGCATTAACGCAGTATTTT. Amino acids: CASSPTTALTQYF.

The rearrangement uses TRBV30 and TRBJ2-7; 10 bases map to TRBD2. Trimming took 3 bases from V and 7 from J; bases not matched to a gene: 21. Germline CDR1 and CDR2: GTSNPN and SVGIG (reference sequence). This CDR3 is 18 amino acids long. The CDR3 coding sequence is TGTGCCTGGAGCCAAAGTCGGACTAGCGGAACGAACCAAGGGGAGCAGTACTTC. It codes for CAWSQSRTSGTNQGEQYF.

The genes are TRBV7-9 and TRBJ1-5, with D uncertain. The V gene lost 9 bases and the J gene lost 6 bases, with 12 bases spanning the gap. This CDR3 is built from 12 residues. Looked up from germline, CDR1 is SEHNR and CDR2 is FQNEAQ (reference sequence). The CDR3 sequence is CARREGGQPQHF. CDR3 sequence (DNA): TGTGCCAGGAGGGAGGGTGGTCAGCCCCAGCATTTT.

The genes are TRBV7-2 and TRBJ1-2, with 8 bases that match TRBD1. Germline CDR1 is SGHTA and CDR2 is FQGNSA. The CDR3 loop spans 16 amino acids. The V and J ends lost 1 base and 8 bases, in that order; junction bases with no gene match: 12. CDR3 sequence reads: CASSLEGSGGLRGYTF. The CDR3 DNA reads TGTGCCAGCAGCTTAGAAGGATCAGGGGGCCTCCGCGGCTACACCTTC.

The V and J genes are TRBV28 and TRBJ2-1, with 8 bases lining up with TRBD2. The CDR3 runs to 16 residues. Germline CDR1 is MDHEN and CDR2 is SYDVKM. Trimming at V came to 7 bases and at J to 1 base, leaving 9 bases not matched to a gene. CDR3 DNA sequence: TGTGCCAGCACCAAAACTGGCGGGAGGTCCTACAATGAGCAGTTCTTC. Translation gives CASTKTGGRSYNEQFF.

This chain links TRBV29-1 with TRBJ2-3, with a weak D call TRBD2 (6 bases). This CDR3 contains 14 residues. V gave up 2 bases and J gave up 2 bases, with 11 bases separating them. The germline V gene encodes CDR1 SQVTM and CDR2 ANQGSEA. CDR3 region: CSVEYGGDTDTQYF. The CDR3 DNA reads as TGCAGCGTTGAATACGGGGGAGACACAGATACGCAGTATTTT.

Points on this clone: At one end the junction does not follow the germline gene, possibly because of a read error. The CDR3 DNA sequence: TGTGCTAGCAGCTTAGAGGGGGTTGGGGAGCAGTACTTC. This codes for CASSLEGVGEQYF. The chain links TRBV7-7 to TRBJ2-7; weak D call: TRBD1 (6 bases). The CDR3 length is 13 residues. Germline V lookup: CDR1 SSHAT, CDR2 FNYEAQ (reference sequence).

J is TRBJ1-1 and V is TRBV6-5; the match to TRBD1 covers 8 bases. Germline V gives CDR1 MNHEY, CDR2 SVGAGI. The CDR3 is 15 amino acids. Unmatched junction bases numbered 5, after V lost 2 bases and J lost 3 bases. The CDR3: CASSYGTGGDTEAFF. The CDR3 bases are TGTGCCAGCAGTTACGGGACAGGTGGGGACACTGAAGCTTTCTTT.

The chain is built from TRBV7-2 and TRBJ1-2; 7 bases are a match to TRBD1. The CDR3 extends over 13 amino acids. The germline V gene has CDR1 SGHTA and CDR2 FQGNSA. After removal of 6 bases from V and 1 base from J, the junction contained 2 bases not matched to a gene. This CDR3 reads CASRGDSNYGYTF. The CDR3 DNA sequence: TGTGCCAGCAGGGGGGACAGTAACTATGGCTACACCTTC.

The rearrangement joins TRBV27 to TRBJ1-2; D perhaps matches TRBD1 (5 bases). The CDR3 extends over 15 amino acids. V was cut by 0 bases and J by 8 bases, with 16 bases left in between. CDR1 is MNHEY, CDR2 SMNVEV, per germline (reference sequence). CDR3 in amino acids: CASSLSEAGLGGYTF. CDR3 nucleotides: TGTGCCAGCAGTTTATCGGAGGCAGGGTTGGGGGGCTACACCTTC.

The chain couples TRBV29-1 to TRBJ2-7, with a weak D call TRBD2 (5 bases). CDR1 is SQVTM, CDR2 ANQGSEA, per germline. The CDR3 consists of 12 residues. Trimming took 6 bases from V and 0 from J, leaving 9 bases between them. The DNA of the CDR3 is TGCAGCGTCCTAGGGAGCTCCTACGAGCAGTACTTC. Translation: CSVLGSSYEQYF.

Points on this clone: Other DNA sequences in this specimen translate into the identical CDR3. The chain uses TRBV28 and TRBJ2-7; possibly TRBD1 for D (6 bases). The V gene lost 3 bases and the J gene lost 0 bases, with 9 bases spanning the gap. This CDR3 has 14 residues. Germline assignment: CDR1 MDHEN and CDR2 SYDVKM. CDR3 in amino acids: CASSFTGSSYEQYF. Written as DNA, the CDR3 is TGTGCCAGCAGTTTCACAGGGAGCTCCTACGAGCAGTACTTC.

The chain is built from TRBV11-3 and TRBJ2-3; weak D call: TRBD2 (6 bases). Germline assignment: CDR1 SGHNT and CDR2 YENEEA. The V and J ends lost 2 bases and 3 bases respectively, with 12 bases between them. There are 15 residues in the CDR3. CDR3 in amino acids: CASSLSRERTDTQYF. In DNA form, the CDR3 reads TGTGCCAGCAGCTTAAGTCGGGAGCGGACAGATACGCAGTATTTT.